The 15 T cell receptor beta chains below all came from one sample that was sequenced in a study of T-cell memory formation after mild COVID-19. TCRdb re-derived calls from the 5' RACE reads in MiXCR, one entry per CDR3 protein. The sample has tens of thousands of distinct CDR3 sequences, roughly an eighth seen once. The sequencing sample was made of PBMCs or a T cell subset sorted from them (not recorded which). These receptors were taken from a man younger than 30 who had mild COVID-19 (a few samples of this study predate the infection). Cell type and time point are not known.

The V call is TRBV10-2, the J call TRBJ2-3; 9 positions match TRBD1. V lost 6 bases, J lost 2 bases, and 9 bases stayed unmatched. The CDR3 contains 16 residues. From germline, CDR1 is WSHSY and CDR2 SAAADI. The chain's CDR3 is CASRYAGTGTTDTQYF. The CDR3 DNA sequence: TGCGCCAGCAGATATGCCGGGACAGGGACCACAGATACGCAGTATTTT.

This clonotype has only a few counts. V is TRBV11-2 and J is TRBJ1-6; unclear D gene. The CDR3 sequence is 15 residues long. V lost 1 base and J lost 7, with 11 bases in between. Per germline, CDR1 SGHAT and CDR2 FQNNGV. CDR3: CASSLVGRLNSPLHF. CDR3 sequence (DNA): TGTGCCAGCAGCTTAGTGGGCAGATTAAATTCACCCCTCCACTTT.

This clonotype was recorded many times. This chain joins TRBV7-8 and TRBJ2-3, with D perhaps being TRBD1 or TRBD2 (5 bases each). CDR3 length equals 14 residues. V was shortened by 2 bases and J by 9 bases, with 15 bases between the two germline ends. The germline V gene encodes CDR1 SGHVS and CDR2 FQNEAQ. In nucleotides, the CDR3 is TGTGCCAGCAGCTTAAGTGGGGGTCTAGGCACGCAGTATTTT. Translating gives CASSLSGGLGTQYF.

The sample holds many counts of this clonotype. CDR3 DNA: TGTGCCAGCAGCTCCCGACTAGCGGGGCGAAGCTCCTACGAGCAGTACTTC. Encoded protein: CASSSRLAGRSSYEQYF. The V call is TRBV7-3, the J call TRBJ2-7, with 11 bases fitting TRBD2. CDR1 and CDR2 from the germline V gene are SGHTA and FQGTGA. With 4 bases clipped from V and 0 bases from J, the junction kept 8 bases outside the gene matches. The CDR3 extends over 17 amino acids.

This sequence joins TRBV23-1 and TRBJ2-4, with D tentatively TRBD2 (5 bases). TRBV23-1 qualifies as an ORF whose function is uncertain. This CDR3 spans 14 amino acids. V lost 0 bases, J lost 4 bases, and 7 bases lay in between. The CDR3 loop is CASSQSGGKNIQYF. CDR3 in DNA: TGCGCCAGCAGTCAATCAGGCGGGAAAAACATTCAGTACTTC.

This clonotype occurred many times. The chain employs TRBV29-1 and TRBJ1-1; unclear D gene. Deletions cut 6 bases from V and 1 base from J, with 15 bases between. CDR3 size: 14 residues. CDR1 is SQVTM, CDR2 ANQGSEA, per germline. The CDR3 DNA is TGCAGCGTCGCGCCCGGTTTTGGGAACACTGAAGCTTTCTTT. Residues: CSVAPGFGNTEAFF.

This clonotype has a count of ten or more. This chain connects TRBV10-3 to TRBJ2-7; perhaps TRBD1 as D (6 bases). The CDR3 extends over 13 amino acids. The V end lost 5 bases, the J end lost 4 bases, and 12 bases lay between the germline ends. The V gene's germline CDR1 is ENHRY and CDR2 SYGVKD. This CDR3 is CAISQQGSYEQYV. CDR3 coding DNA: TGTGCCATCAGTCAACAGGGTTCTTACGAGCAGTACGTC.

This clonotype was detected many times. V usage is TRBV4-1 and J usage is TRBJ1-4; D not certain. Trimming left V 3 bases short and J 11 bases short, with 16 bases between. The CDR3 sequence is 14 residues long. CDR1 and CDR2 from the germline V gene are MGHRA and YSYEKL. This CDR3 is CASSQIMDGSKLFF. DNA for the CDR3: TGCGCCAGCAGCCAGATAATGGACGGCTCGAAACTGTTTTTT.

This clonotype was picked up many times. This rearrangement joins TRBV9 to TRBJ2-3, with 11 bases identical to TRBD2. Germline V gene data show CDR1 as SGDLS and CDR2 as YYNGEE. V shed 4 bases, J shed 4 bases, and the junction held 2 bases outside the gene matches. This CDR3 spans 14 amino acids. CDR3 residues: CASSLTSGADTQYF. The CDR3 region has the DNA TGTGCCAGCAGCTTGACTAGCGGGGCAGATACGCAGTATTTT.

This clonotype was seen ten or more times. J is TRBJ2-7 and V is TRBV11-2; perhaps TRBD2 as D (7 bases). This CDR3 comprises 14 residues. Trimming left V 4 bases short and J 2 bases short, with 12 bases between. Germline V lookup: CDR1 SGHAT, CDR2 FQNNGV. CDR3 nucleotides: TGTGCCAGCAGCTCCGGGGGGCCAACCTACGAGCAGTACTTC. It yields the protein CASSSGGPTYEQYF.

Many counts were recorded for this clonotype. One junction end disagrees with the germline gene, perhaps due to a read error. The chain has TRBV27 and TRBJ2-7; tentative D call: TRBD2 (5 bases). Germline loops: CDR1 MNHEY, CDR2 SMNVEV (reference sequence). The CDR3 loop spans 14 amino acids. The CDR3 here is CASRLMTNSYEQYF. As DNA, the CDR3 is TGTGCCAGCCGTTTGATGACTAATTCCTACGAGCAGTACTTC.

The sample holds a few counts of this clonotype. The chain has TRBV5-6 and TRBJ2-7; TRBD1 matches at 11 bases. CDR3 size: 16 residues. The germline V gene has CDR1 SGHDT and CDR2 YYEEEE. Losses at the gene ends were 2 bases for V and 0 bases for J; bases not matched to a gene: 4. CDR3 coding DNA: TGTGCCAGCAGCTTCCTAGGGACAGGGGGCTCCTACGAGCAGTACTTC. Protein product: CASSFLGTGGSYEQYF.

This clonotype was counted ten times or more. The rearrangement links TRBV11-2 to TRBJ1-1; unclear D gene. CDR3 length: 13 amino acids. CDR1 and CDR2 from the germline V gene are SGHAT and FQNNGV. The ends were cut back, 5 bases at V and 8 bases at J, with 15 bases in the middle. CDR3 loop: CASSPLQADEAFF. The CDR3, as DNA: TGTGCCAGCAGCCCCCTCCAAGCCGACGAAGCTTTCTTT.

This clonotype was recorded at least ten times. V gene TRBV9 combines with J gene TRBJ2-4, with 7 nucleotides matching TRBD1. The CDR3 length is 13 residues. V was pared by 4 bases and J by 7 bases, with 5 bases of the junction left unmatched. CDR1 SGDLS and CDR2 YYNGEE come from the germline V gene. CDR3 in DNA: TGTGCCAGCAGCCCAGGGACAGTCAACATTCAGTACTTC. Protein: CASSPGTVNIQYF.

This clonotype was counted at least ten times. J is TRBJ2-3 and V is TRBV7-2; 9 nucleotides agree with TRBD1. V lost 2 bases and J lost 4; bases outside the gene matches: 1. CDR1 is SGHTA and CDR2 is FQGNSA in the germline V gene. This CDR3 is 14 amino acids long. In DNA, the CDR3 is TGTGCCAGCAGCTTACGGACAGGGGCAGATACGCAGTATTTT. Amino acid sequence: CASSLRTGADTQYF.